These T cell receptor beta chains were read from a single sample in a study of response to subunit inactivated influenza vaccine. TCRdb reanalysed the RT-PCR reads using MiXCR and keeps one entry per CDR3 protein. The sample records 500,000 to 650,000 distinct CDR3 sequences, approximately 7.7% being singletons. Specimen: PBMCs from blood, collected less than 30 months after vaccination. The receptor set was obtained from a man aged 50 to 69 who received an inactivated influenza vaccine. The CDR3 runs from the conserved cysteine through the conserved F or W. D genes are given only for firm matches. Some rows mark clone size as missing; the rest say once, few, many or name a class of expanded clone.

len,j_gene,abundance,v_gene,d_gene,CDR3nt,CDR3aa
16,TRBJ2-6,few,TRBV4-3,-,TGCGCCAGCAGCCGACTTGCCGGCACCGGGGCCAACGTCCTGACTTTC,CASSRLAGTGANVLTF
15,TRBJ2-3,-,TRBV7-9,-,TGTGCCAGCAGCTTAGACAGGGTTGGCACAGATACGCAGTATTTT,CASSLDRVGTDTQYF
15,TRBJ2-7,many,TRBV12-3/TRBV12-4,TRBD2,TGTGCCAGCAGCCGGCCGACTAGCGGGGGATACGAGCAGTACTTC,CASSRPTSGGYEQYF
14,TRBJ2-2,-,TRBV12-3/TRBV12-4,-,TGTGCCAGCAGTCGGTCAGCGAACACCGGGGAGCTGTTTTTT,CASSRSANTGELFF
17,TRBJ2-3,-,TRBV5-1,-,TGCGCCAGCAGCTTGCTCCCCCCGGGGACGGACGCAGATACGCAGTATTTT,CASSLLPPGTDADTQYF
13,TRBJ2-5,few,TRBV30,-,TGTGCCTGGAGTGTTGTCTCCTCCCTTGACCAGTACTTC,CAWSVVSSLDQYF
14,TRBJ2-3,-,TRBV3-1,TRBD2,TGTGCCAGCAGCCAACCTAGCGGGCGAGATACGCAGTATTTT,CASSQPSGRDTQYF
14,TRBJ2-7,once,TRBV18,-,TGTGCCAGCTCAAGTCGGATAAGGCCCTACGAGCAGTACTTC,CASSSRIRPYEQYF
15,TRBJ2-7,many,TRBV5-1,TRBD1,TGCGCCAGCAGCTTGGAGGTGACAGGGACAGGCGAGCAGTACTTC,CASSLEVTGTGEQYF
15,TRBJ2-1,many,TRBV10-3,TRBD2,TGTGCCATCAGTGATGCTACTAGCGGGGGGATTGAGCAGTTCTTC,CAISDATSGGIEQFF
16,TRBJ2-1,few,TRBV27,TRBD2,TGTGCCAGCAGTGATGGGACTAGCGGGGGGGGCAATGAGCAGTTCTTC,CASSDGTSGGGNEQFF
15,TRBJ2-2,few,TRBV27,-,TGTGCCAGCAGTTTAAGGGCCGGGAACACCGGGGAGCTGTTTTTT,CASSLRAGNTGELFF
17,TRBJ2-1,-,TRBV7-2,TRBD2,TGTGCCAGCAGCTTAACGGGACTAGCGGGAGGAAACAATGAGCAGTTCTTC,CASSLTGLAGGNNEQFF
15,TRBJ2-1,-,TRBV28,TRBD2,TGTGCCAGCAGAAATAGCGGGGGGGCTCGAAATGAGCAGTTCTTC,CASRNSGGARNEQFF
15,TRBJ2-1,-,TRBV4-2,-,TGTGCCAGCAGCCAACAGGGGAAGTTCGACAATGAGCAGTTCTTC,CASSQQGKFDNEQFF
15,TRBJ1-1,few,TRBV12-3/TRBV12-4,TRBD1,TGTGCCAGCAGCTCCCAGGGGGCGACTATCACTGAAGCTTTCTTT,CASSSQGATITEAFF